This TCR beta chain derives from a study of blood T cell repertoires in COVID-19. Study as a whole: The United States, Italy and Spain provided the acute and convalescent COVID-19 samples. Sample material is recorded as cDNA or gDNA derived from T cells, B-cell-depleted T cells, or PBMCs.

Study processing details: Cell counts per sample came from amplifying reference gene primers. The table came from immunoSEQ multiplex PCR; TCRdb's copy has only in-frame clones and leaves some out. That table supplies the V and J calls and clone size; D and trimming were determined from the DNA. Here the sample spans about 26,000 clones, 90% being singletons. Germline loops: CDR1 MNHEY, CDR2 SVGAGI. There are 13 residues in the CDR3. V was pared by 6 bases and J by 4 bases, with 10 bases between. Sequences were obtained from peripheral blood. The TCR originated in a man in his 70s with acute or convalescent COVID-19. The V gene is TRBV6-5, the J gene TRBJ2-1; D might be TRBD2 (5 bases). Here the CDR3 reads CASRTPGYNEQFF. In nucleotides, the CDR3 is TGTGCCAGCAGGACTCCGGGGTACAATGAGCAGTTCTTC.